Below are 20 T cell receptor beta chains sequenced from a single sample in a study of T cell responses to AZD1222 COVID-19 vaccine. Sequenced by immunoSEQ multiplex PCR; TCRdb stores in-frame clones only, minus some. Counted here are about 120,000 clones, 94% occurring once; the ten biggest clones make up about 3%. The source was peripheral blood, collected 28 days after the second AZD1222 dose. The receptors derive from an adult who received the AZD1222 COVID-19 vaccine.

The table lists this clone with a count of one. J is TRBJ1-5 and V is TRBV7-8; D not certain. Germline V CDR1 and CDR2: SGHVS, FQNEAQ. V was cut by 2 bases and J by 2 bases, with 10 bases left in between. This CDR3 is built from 15 residues. The chain's CDR3 is CASSLSRIGNQPQHF. The DNA of the CDR3 is TGTGCCAGCAGCTTATCGCGGATAGGCAATCAGCCCCAGCATTTT.

The gene calls are TRBV28 and TRBJ1-5; D remains unclear. Germline loops: CDR1 MDHEN, CDR2 SYDVKM. Trimming cost V 3 bases and J 0 bases, with 3 bases left between them. The length of the CDR3 is 13 residues. The CDR3 here is CASSLNSNQPQHF. The CDR3, as DNA: TGTGCCAGCAGTTTGAATAGCAATCAGCCCCAGCATTTT.

This chain joins TRBV3-1 (or the pseudogene TRBV3-2) and TRBJ1-2, with 8 bases fitting TRBD1. V lost 2 bases and J lost 4; bases outside the gene matches: 9. Germline V gene lookup returns CDR1 LGHDT and CDR2 YNNKEL (reference sequence). The CDR3 runs 16 residues. The CDR3 is CASSQLRTGRTYGYTF. CDR3 nucleotides: TGTGCCAGCAGCCAACTCCGGACAGGGAGGACCTATGGCTACACCTTC.

The J gene is TRBJ1-1, the V gene TRBV5-1, with D maybe TRBD1 (5 bases). V was cut by 0 bases and J by 0 bases, with 12 bases left in between. There are 16 residues in the CDR3. CDR1 and CDR2 from the germline V gene are SGHRS and YFSETQ. CDR3 loop: CASSLEGTALNTEAFF. The CDR3 DNA reads TGCGCCAGCAGCTTGGAGGGGACCGCGTTGAACACTGAAGCTTTCTTT.

The chain joins TRBV10-2 to TRBJ1-6; TRBD1 might be the D (6 bases). Per germline, CDR1 WSHSY and CDR2 SAAADI. The CDR3 covers 14 residues. Trimming removed 6 bases from V and 6 bases from J, with 12 bases in between. CDR3 sequence reads: CASSRDTGNSPLHF. The CDR3, as DNA: TGCGCCAGCAGCCGGGACACGGGTAATTCACCCCTCCACTTT.

The gene calls are TRBV19 and TRBJ1-2; 7 nucleotides line up with TRBD1. The CDR3 runs to 17 residues. Germline CDR1 is LNHDA and CDR2 is SQIVND (reference sequence). V shed 0 bases, J shed 0 bases, and the junction held 7 bases outside the gene matches. The CDR3 nucleotides read TGTGCCAGTAGTATAGATCAAATCAGGGGGACTAACTATGGCTACACCTTC. Its protein product is CASSIDQIRGTNYGYTF.

The V gene is TRBV12-3 or TRBV12-4, the J gene TRBJ1-1; no definite D call. The CDR3 totals 11 residues. V dropped 5 bases and J dropped 5 bases, with 6 bases sitting between them. This chain's CDR3 is CASSRSTEAFF. In nucleotides, the CDR3 is TGTGCCAGCAGTAGGTCTACTGAAGCTTTCTTT.

The chain recombines TRBV6-5 with TRBJ1-4; D gene ambiguous. The CDR3 consists of 14 residues. Between the trimmed V and J ends, which lost 6 bases and 6 bases, there was a span of 14 bases. Germline CDR1 is MNHEY and CDR2 is SVGAGI. CDR3 bases: TGTGCCAGCAGCCAGATCGTAGGGCATGAAAAACTGTTTTTT. Its protein is CASSQIVGHEKLFF.

The gene calls are TRBV18 and TRBJ1-3; D call uncertain. This CDR3 has 12 amino acids. Deletions cut 3 bases from V and 4 bases from J, with 4 bases between. Germline CDR1 KGHSH, CDR2 LQKENI. The CDR3 protein is CASSPGGNTIYF. DNA for the CDR3: TGTGCCAGCTCACCGGGCGGAAACACCATATATTTT.

This rearrangement joins TRBV7-2 to TRBJ2-1, with 8 bases matching TRBD1. This CDR3 region has 15 residues. The germline V gene has CDR1 SGHTA and CDR2 FQGNSA. V lost 6 bases, J lost 4 bases, and 8 bases stayed unmatched. The CDR3 DNA reads as TGTGCCAGCAGGCCAGGGGGCGCGAAATACAATGAGCAGTTCTTC. As protein: CASRPGGAKYNEQFF.

The chain uses TRBV2 and TRBJ2-1; 7 bases match TRBD1. Germline V lookup: CDR1 SNHLY, CDR2 FYNNEI. CDR3 size: 13 residues. With V trimmed by 7 bases and J by 5 bases, 5 bases remained unmatched. The CDR3 spells CASTRDSNNEQFF. CDR3 DNA sequence: TGTGCCAGCACACGGGACAGTAACAATGAGCAGTTCTTC.

This clone occurred once. The J gene is TRBJ1-1, the V gene TRBV5-6; a possible D gene is TRBD1 (5 bases). Germline V gene sequence: CDR1 SGHDT, CDR2 YYEEEE. V lost 6 bases, J lost 1 base, and 13 bases lay in between. This CDR3 comprises 14 residues. The CDR3 region is CASTWGKPNTEAFF. CDR3 DNA: TGTGCCAGCACCTGGGGGAAGCCGAACACTGAAGCTTTCTTT.

This chain uses TRBV7-9 with TRBJ1-5; unclear D gene. Germline CDR1 is SEHNR and CDR2 is FQNEAQ (reference sequence). Between the trimmed V and J ends, which lost 3 bases and 5 bases, there was a span of 8 bases. The CDR3 runs 13 residues. The CDR3, as DNA: TGTGCCAGCAGCTTGGGAGTTTATCAGCCCCAGCATTTT. Its protein is CASSLGVYQPQHF.

V is TRBV5-3 and J is TRBJ1-2, with 11 bases identical to TRBD1. TRBV5-3 counts as an open reading frame of uncertain function. CDR3 size: 14 residues. Trimming at V came to 3 bases and at J to 8 bases, leaving 6 bases not matched to a gene. The CDR3 DNA reads TGTGCCAGAAGCTGGGACAGGGGGATGAGGGGCTACACCTTC. Translated: CARSWDRGMRGYTF.

The chain couples TRBV2 to TRBJ2-2, with D tentatively TRBD1 (6 bases). CDR1 and CDR2 from the germline V gene are SNHLY and FYNNEI. This CDR3 has 15 residues. V gave up 5 bases and J gave up 2 bases, with 12 bases separating them. CDR3: CASSREQGNTGELFF. The CDR3 DNA reads as TGTGCCAGCAGTAGGGAACAGGGCAACACCGGGGAGCTGTTTTTT. Supplemented by reference TRBV2 and TRBJ2-2, the full variable domain reads EPEVTQTPSHQVTQMGQEVILRCVPISNHLYFYWYRQILGQKVEFLVSFYNNEISEKSEIFDDQFSVERPDGSNFTLKIRSTKLEDSAMYFCASSREQGNTGELFFGEGSRLTVL.

In this sample, this clone turned up once. The chain has TRBV7-9 and TRBJ1-4; tentatively, D is TRBD1 (5 bases). Germline lookup yields CDR1 SEHNR and CDR2 FQNEAQ (reference sequence). This CDR3 has 13 residues. V lost 5 bases and J 8 bases, leaving 12 bases between the germline ends. The CDR3 loop is CASSPKAGEKLFF. The CDR3 bases are TGTGCCAGCAGCCCGAAGGCAGGGGAAAAACTGTTTTTT. Full variable domain (outside the CDR3, taken from reference TRBV7-9 and TRBJ1-4): DTGVSQNPRHKITKRGQNVTFRCDPISEHNRLYWYRQTLGQGPEFLTYFQNEAQLEKSRLLSDRFSAERPKGSFSTLEIQRTEQGDSAMYLCASSPKAGEKLFFGSGTQLSVL.

The rearrangement links TRBV3-1 (or the pseudogene TRBV3-2) to TRBJ1-1; possibly TRBD1 for D (5 bases). CDR1 LGHDT and CDR2 YNNKEL come from the germline V gene (reference sequence). Trimming shortened V by 8 bases and J by 2 bases, and 15 bases separated the two germline ends. The CDR3 is made up of 14 amino acids. CDR3: CASFPGGYNTEAFF. The DNA of the CDR3 is TGTGCCAGCTTTCCGGGGGGTTATAACACTGAAGCTTTCTTT.

The chain couples TRBV6-5 to TRBJ2-3; D is uncertain. The CDR3 loop spans 12 amino acids. CDR1 is MNHEY, CDR2 SVGAGI, per germline. V gave up 7 bases and J gave up 5 bases, with 10 bases separating them. CDR3 in DNA: TGTGCCAGCAAAGGAGTAAGAGATACGCAGTATTTT. Translation gives CASKGVRDTQYF.

The chain links TRBV7-2 to TRBJ2-5; no clear D gene. The CDR3 extends over 12 amino acids. CDR1 is SGHTA, CDR2 FQGNSA, per germline. V was cut by 5 bases and J by 2 bases, with 6 bases left in between. Here the CDR3 reads CASSPVQETQYF. The CDR3 bases are TGTGCCAGCAGCCCAGTTCAAGAGACCCAGTACTTC. Looking up the rest from reference TRBV7-2 and TRBJ2-5 gives the full variable domain: GAGVSQSPSNKVTEKGKDVELRCDPISGHTALYWYRQSLGQGLEFLIYFQGNSAPDKSGLPSDRFSAERTGGSVSTLTIQRTQQEDSAVYLCASSPVQETQYFGPGTRLLVL.

This chain connects TRBV7-8 to TRBJ1-5; tentative D call: TRBD1 (5 bases). Trimming left V 3 bases short and J 14 bases short, with 14 bases between. The CDR3 contains 12 residues. CDR1 SGHVS and CDR2 FQNEAQ come from the germline V gene. CDR3 DNA: TGTGCCAGCAGCTTTCAGGGATGGTCAAAGCATTTT. Amino acids: CASSFQGWSKHF.